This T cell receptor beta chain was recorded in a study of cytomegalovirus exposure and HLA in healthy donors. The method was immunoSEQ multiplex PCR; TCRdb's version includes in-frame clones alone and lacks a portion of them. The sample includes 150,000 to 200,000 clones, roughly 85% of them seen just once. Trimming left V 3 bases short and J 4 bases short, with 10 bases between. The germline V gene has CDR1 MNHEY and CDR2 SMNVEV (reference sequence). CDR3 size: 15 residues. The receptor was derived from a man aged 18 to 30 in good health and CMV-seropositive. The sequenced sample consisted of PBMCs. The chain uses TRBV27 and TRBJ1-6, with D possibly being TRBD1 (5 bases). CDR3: CASSFGGIYNSPLHF. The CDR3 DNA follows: TGTGCCAGCAGTTTTGGGGGGATATATAATTCACCCCTCCACTTT.